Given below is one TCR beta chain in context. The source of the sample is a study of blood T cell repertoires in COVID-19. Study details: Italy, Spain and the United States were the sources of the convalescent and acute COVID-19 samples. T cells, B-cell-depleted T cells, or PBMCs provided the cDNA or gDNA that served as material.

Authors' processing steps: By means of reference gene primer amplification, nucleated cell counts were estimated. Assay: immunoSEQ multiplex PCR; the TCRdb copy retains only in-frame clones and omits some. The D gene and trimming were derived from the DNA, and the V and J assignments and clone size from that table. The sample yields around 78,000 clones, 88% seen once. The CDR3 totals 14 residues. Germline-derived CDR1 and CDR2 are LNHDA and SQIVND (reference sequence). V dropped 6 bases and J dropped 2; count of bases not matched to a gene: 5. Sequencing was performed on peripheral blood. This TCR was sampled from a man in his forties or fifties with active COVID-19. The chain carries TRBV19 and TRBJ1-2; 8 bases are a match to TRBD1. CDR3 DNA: TGTGCCAGTAGCCGACAGGGGACGAACTATGGCTACACCTTC. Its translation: CASSRQGTNYGYTF.